These T cell receptor beta chains were read from a single sample in a study of technical replicates of blood from a handful of donors. The assay was immunoSEQ multiplex PCR, and TCRdb's table has in-frame clones only and misses some. The sample holds about 70,000 clones, around 94% seen once. The specimen sequenced was T cells isolated from PBMCs. The receptors originated from a human donor in good health. Each CDR3 is given with its conserved first and last residue. The order of the fields is D gene, J gene, clone size, CDR3 length, V gene, CDR3 DNA, CDR3 protein. A D gene is named only where the DNA matches it firmly. Clone size, where shown, is once, few, many, or a class for clones that have expanded.

>NA|TRBJ1-1|NA|16|TRBV19
TGTGCCAGTAGTAGTTCCAACAGGGTGGGCGGCACTGAAGCTTTCTTT
CASSSSNRVGGTEAFF
>NA|TRBJ1-2|NA|12|TRBV28
TGTGCCATTCAGGGGTCTAACTATGGCTACACCTTC
CAIQGSNYGYTF
>NA|TRBJ2-7|NA|16|TRBV4-2
TGTGCCAGCAGCCAAGAGCCGGGGGTCTACTCCTACGAGCAGTACTTC
CASSQEPGVYSYEQYF
>TRBD2|TRBJ2-5|NA|15|TRBV9
TGTGCCAGCAGCCCCCTGGCGGGAGGGGTAGAGACCCAGTACTTC
CASSPLAGGVETQYF
>TRBD2|TRBJ2-5|NA|15|TRBV7-9
TGTGCCAGCAGCTTAATGACTAGCGGGGCGGGGACCCAGTACTTC
CASSLMTSGAGTQYF
>TRBD2|TRBJ2-3|NA|15|TRBV5-1
TGCGCCAGCAGCTGGACTAGCGGGAACACAGATACGCAGTATTTT
CASSWTSGNTDTQYF
>NA|TRBJ2-7|NA|16|TRBV11-3
TGTGCCAGCAGCTTACGAGGACAGACACCCACCTACGAGCAGTACTTC
CASSLRGQTPTYEQYF
>NA|TRBJ2-5|NA|13|TRBV7-3
TGTGCCAGCAGCGGACAGTACCAAGAGACCCAGTACTTC
CASSGQYQETQYF
>NA|TRBJ2-4|once|15|TRBV6-5
TGTGCCAGCAGTTACTCGAGTCTAGCCAAAAACATTCAGTACTTC
CASSYSSLAKNIQYF
>NA|TRBJ2-7|NA|17|TRBV21-1
TGTGCCAGCAGCACCCACAGGGGCCAGACCCTCTCCTACGAGCAGTACTTC
CASSTHRGQTLSYEQYF
>NA|TRBJ2-7|NA|17|TRBV4-1
TGCGCCAGCAGCCGTCGGGACGGCCGGGACTTAGCCTACGAGCAGTACTTC
CASSRRDGRDLAYEQYF
>NA|TRBJ1-2|NA|16|TRBV4-2
TGTGCCAGCAGCCGGATAGGGGAGGCCCTCCCCGCTGGCTACACCTTC
CASSRIGEALPAGYTF
>NA|TRBJ1-1|once|15|TRBV5-1
TGCGCCAGCAGCTTTAGCGGAAACCTGAACACTGAAGCTTTCTTT
CASSFSGNLNTEAFF
>TRBD2|TRBJ2-3|NA|13|TRBV6-1
TGTGCCAGCAGGACTAGCGGGCTAGATACGCAGTATTTT
CASRTSGLDTQYF
>TRBD1|TRBJ2-1|NA|14|TRBV27
TGTGCCAGCAGCCCCGGGACAGGGGGCTTTGAGCAGTTCTTC
CASSPGTGGFEQFF
>NA|TRBJ1-1|NA|13|TRBV29-1
TGCAGCGCCATGGACAGCATGAACACTGAAGCTTTCTTT
CSAMDSMNTEAFF
>NA|TRBJ1-2|NA|15|TRBV29-1
TGCAGCGTTGAAGATCAGGGAACCCCCGGTAGCGGCTACACCTTC
CSVEDQGTPGSGYTF
>TRBD1|TRBJ2-1|NA|13|TRBV7-2
TGTGCCAGCAGCCTGATGGGACAGAATGAGCAGTTCTTC
CASSLMGQNEQFF
>NA|TRBJ2-7|NA|14|TRBV27
TGTGCCAGCAGTTTTCGCGACAATTCCTACGAGCAGTACTTC
CASSFRDNSYEQYF
>TRBD2|TRBJ2-7|NA|19|TRBV4-2
TGTGCCAGCAGCCAAGAGAAGTTCGCGGGAGGCCCCGCGACCTACGAGCAGTACTTC
CASSQEKFAGGPATYEQYF
>TRBD1|TRBJ2-3|NA|15|TRBV13
TGTGCCAGCGTCCAGACAGGGCAACGCTCAGATACGCAGTATTTT
CASVQTGQRSDTQYF
>TRBD1|TRBJ1-1|once|13|TRBV30
TGTGCCTGGATAATGGGACAGGGGGCTGAAGCTTTCTTT
CAWIMGQGAEAFF
>TRBD1|TRBJ1-2|NA|15|TRBV28
TGTGCCAGCAGTCCCGGGACAGGGCCGGTCTATGGCTACACCTTC
CASSPGTGPVYGYTF
>NA|TRBJ2-5|once|13|TRBV5-8
TGTGCCAGCAGCTTTCGAGGGGGAGAGACCCAGTACTTC
CASSFRGGETQYF
>TRBD1|TRBJ1-1|NA|15|TRBV9
TGTGCCAGCAGCGTAGGGCACAGGGGGAACACTGAAGCTTTCTTT
CASSVGHRGNTEAFF
>TRBD1|TRBJ2-7|NA|14|TRBV28
TGTGCCAGCACCGAAACAGGGGGCCTTTACGAGCAGTACTTC
CASTETGGLYEQYF
>NA|TRBJ1-2|NA|14|TRBV21-1
TGTGCCAGCAGCAAATTTTTCCAACTGGATGGCTACACCTTC
CASSKFFQLDGYTF
>TRBD2|TRBJ2-2|NA|15|TRBV19
TGTGCCAGTACACTAGCGGGAGAGGGGACCGGGGAGCTGTTTTTT
CASTLAGEGTGELFF
>NA|TRBJ1-2|NA|17|TRBV15
TGTGCCACCAGCAGAGATATTCTTGGGGACTTACACTATGGCTACACCTTC
CATSRDILGDLHYGYTF
>NA|TRBJ2-7|few|14|TRBV2
TGTGCCAGCAGTGACTTGGGGAGGGGGAACGAGCAGTACTTC
CASSDLGRGNEQYF
>NA|TRBJ2-1|NA|13|TRBV19
TGTGCCAGTAGTTCCCCAGGCTTATCTGAGCAGTTCTTC
CASSSPGLSEQFF
>TRBD2|TRBJ2-4|NA|14|TRBV28
TGTGCCAGCAGTGTACTAGCGGGAGGGAACATTCAGTACTTC
CASSVLAGGNIQYF
>NA|TRBJ2-7|NA|13|TRBV27
TGTGCCAGCAGTTTAAACACCCCCTACGAGCAGTACTTC
CASSLNTPYEQYF
>NA|TRBJ2-1|once|14|TRBV5-1
TGCGCCAGCAGCCTCGGGATAACTAACGATGAGCAGTTCTTC
CASSLGITNDEQFF
>TRBD1|TRBJ2-3|NA|14|TRBV10-3
TGTGCCTCTTCCCGACAGGGAACTACAGATACGCAGTATTTT
CASSRQGTTDTQYF
>NA|TRBJ2-7|NA|12|TRBV5-8
TGTGCCAGCAGCTTCAATTCCTACGAGCAGTACTTC
CASSFNSYEQYF
>NA|TRBJ1-5|NA|13|TRBV30
TGTGCCTGGAATGGTCAGATGAATCAGCCCCAGCATTTT
CAWNGQMNQPQHF
>NA|TRBJ2-2|once|12|TRBV6-1
TGTGCCAGCAGTGAACTTTCCGGGGAGCTGTTTTTT
CASSELSGELFF
>TRBD1|TRBJ1-3|once|15|TRBV9
TGTGCCAGCAGCCTTCCAGGGGGCGGCGGAAACACCATATATTTT
CASSLPGGGGNTIYF
>TRBD1|TRBJ2-3|NA|14|TRBV19
TGTGCCAGTAGGGGGGACAGGGTCACAGATACGCAGTATTTT
CASRGDRVTDTQYF
>TRBD2|TRBJ2-5|NA|20|TRBV19
TGTGCCAGTTCCGTTGTCGGCCTTACACCGGGACTAGCGGGTGAGGAGACCCAGTACTTC
CASSVVGLTPGLAGEETQYF
>TRBD1|TRBJ2-5|NA|17|TRBV28
TGTGCCAGCAGTACCGACAGGGTAGTGATTTACCAAGAGACCCAGTACTTC
CASSTDRVVIYQETQYF
>TRBD2|TRBJ2-1|NA|16|TRBV7-3
TGTGCCAGCAGCTTAACGCGGTCGGGAGGCCTCAATGAGCAGTTCTTC
CASSLTRSGGLNEQFF
>NA|TRBJ2-2|NA|18|TRBV7-8
TGTGCCAGCAGCTATCGCTCTTATCACAGTTCGAACACCGGGGAGCTGTTTTTT
CASSYRSYHSSNTGELFF
>NA|TRBJ2-3|NA|14|TRBV6-5
TGTGCCAGCAGTACACTATCTAGCACAGATACGCAGTATTTT
CASSTLSSTDTQYF
>NA|TRBJ1-2|NA|12|TRBV9
TGTGCCAGCAGCGACAGCCTGTATGGCTACACCTTC
CASSDSLYGYTF
>NA|TRBJ2-1|NA|19|TRBV9
TGTGCCAGCAGCGTAGCCCTTGAGTTAACTTCGAGCTCCTACAATGAGCAGTTCTTC
CASSVALELTSSSYNEQFF
>TRBD2|TRBJ2-5|NA|17|TRBV13
TGTGCCAGCAGCCCACTAGCGGGAGTCAGGGGAGGAGAGACCCAGTACTTC
CASSPLAGVRGGETQYF
>TRBD2|TRBJ2-3|NA|16|TRBV7-2
TGTGCCAGCAGCTCTGGACTAGCGGGAGGGGGAGATACGCAGTATTTT
CASSSGLAGGGDTQYF
>NA|TRBJ1-2|NA|12|TRBV4-1
TGCGCCAGCAGCCCTCTGCCAGGCCTTCCCCATTTC
CASSPLPGLPHF
>TRBD1|TRBJ1-2|NA|12|TRBV30
TGTGCCTGGTCGGACAGGGGGACCGGCTACACCTTC
CAWSDRGTGYTF
>NA|TRBJ2-5|NA|14|TRBV5-1
TGCGCCAGCAGAGTATCTAGCGTCTTGGAGACCCAGTACTTC
CASRVSSVLETQYF
>NA|TRBJ2-5|NA|15|TRBV19
TGTGCCAGTAGTATTACCAGGGCAGGGGAGGAGACCCAGTACTTC
CASSITRAGEETQYF
>NA|TRBJ2-1|NA|13|TRBV27
TGTGCCAGCAGTTTATACTCGAGAAATGAGCAGTTCTTC
CASSLYSRNEQFF
>TRBD2|TRBJ2-1|NA|12|TRBV4-1
TGCGCCAGCAGTGGCGGGAGCAATGAGCAGTTCTTC
CASSGGSNEQFF